The entry that follows covers one T cell receptor (beta chain) sequence. Its specificity is unknown. This entry belongs to a study of T cell responses to AZD1222 COVID-19 vaccine. The study, taken as a whole, reports: White British ancestry dominated among donors, who included more females, and clonal diversity was possibly underestimated.

The CDR3 totals 13 residues. Trimming left V 6 bases short and J 8 bases short, with 16 bases between. Germline-derived CDR1 and CDR2 are MNHEY and SVGAGI. Using immunoSEQ multiplex PCR, the repertoire was profiled, and TCRdb retains in-frame clones only, with some absent. The sample includes about 180,000 clones, roughly 94% seen only once; the top ten take about 1.5%. V usage is TRBV6-5 and J usage is TRBJ1-2, with D possibly matching TRBD1 (5 bases). The sample consisted of peripheral blood, taken 28 days after the second AZD1222 dose. The sequence was collected from an adult who received the AZD1222 COVID-19 vaccine. The CDR3 DNA follows: TGTGCCAGCAGGCAACCGGGGGAAAAAGGCTACACCTTC. Translation gives CASRQPGEKGYTF.